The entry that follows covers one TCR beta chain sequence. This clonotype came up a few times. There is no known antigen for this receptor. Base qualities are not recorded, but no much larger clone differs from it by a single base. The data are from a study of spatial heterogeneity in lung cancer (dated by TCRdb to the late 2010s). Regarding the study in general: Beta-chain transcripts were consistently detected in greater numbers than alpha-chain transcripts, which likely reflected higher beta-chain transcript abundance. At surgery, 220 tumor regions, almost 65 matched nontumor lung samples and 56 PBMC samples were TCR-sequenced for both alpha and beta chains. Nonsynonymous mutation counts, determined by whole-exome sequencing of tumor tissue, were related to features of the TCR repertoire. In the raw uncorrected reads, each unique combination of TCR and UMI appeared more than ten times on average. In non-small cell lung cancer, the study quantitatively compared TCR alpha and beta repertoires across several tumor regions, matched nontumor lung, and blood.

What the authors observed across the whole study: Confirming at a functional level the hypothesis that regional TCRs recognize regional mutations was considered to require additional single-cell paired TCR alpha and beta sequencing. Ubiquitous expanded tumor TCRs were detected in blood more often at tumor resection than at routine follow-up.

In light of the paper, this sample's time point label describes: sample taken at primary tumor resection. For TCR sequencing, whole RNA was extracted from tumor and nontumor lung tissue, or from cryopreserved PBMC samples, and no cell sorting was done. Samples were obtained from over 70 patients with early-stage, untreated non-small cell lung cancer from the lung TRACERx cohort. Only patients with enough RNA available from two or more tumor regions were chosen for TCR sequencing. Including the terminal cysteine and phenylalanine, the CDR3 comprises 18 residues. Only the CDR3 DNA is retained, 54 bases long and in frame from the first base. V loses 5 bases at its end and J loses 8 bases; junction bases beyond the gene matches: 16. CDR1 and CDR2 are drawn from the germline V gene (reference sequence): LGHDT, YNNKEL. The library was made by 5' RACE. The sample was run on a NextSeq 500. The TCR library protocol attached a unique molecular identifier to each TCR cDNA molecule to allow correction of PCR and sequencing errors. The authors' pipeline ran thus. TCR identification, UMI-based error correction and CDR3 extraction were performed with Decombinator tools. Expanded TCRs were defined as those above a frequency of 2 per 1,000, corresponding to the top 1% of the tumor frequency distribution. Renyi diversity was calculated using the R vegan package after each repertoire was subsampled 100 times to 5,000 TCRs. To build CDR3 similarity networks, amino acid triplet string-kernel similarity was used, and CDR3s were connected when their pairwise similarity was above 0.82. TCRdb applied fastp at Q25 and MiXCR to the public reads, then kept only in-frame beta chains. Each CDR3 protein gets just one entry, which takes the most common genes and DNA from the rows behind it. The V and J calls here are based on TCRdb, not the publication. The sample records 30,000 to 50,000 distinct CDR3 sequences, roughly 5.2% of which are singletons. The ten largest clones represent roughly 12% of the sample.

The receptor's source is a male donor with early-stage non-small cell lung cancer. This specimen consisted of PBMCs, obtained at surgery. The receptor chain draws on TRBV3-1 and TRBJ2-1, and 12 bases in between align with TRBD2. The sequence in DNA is TGTGCCAGCAGCTCAGATCTGGCTAGCGGGGGGGTGCGGCATGAGCAGTTCTTC. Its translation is CASSSDLASGGVRHEQFF.